These 9 T cell receptor beta chains were sequenced from one sample in a study of blood T cell repertoires in COVID-19. Sequenced by immunoSEQ multiplex PCR; TCRdb stores in-frame clones only, minus some. The sample has some 62,000 clones; roughly 85% are singletons. Sequences were obtained from peripheral blood. Source of these receptors: a human donor in a cohort sampled during active COVID-19.

The rearrangement joins TRBV7-2 to TRBJ1-1; unclear D gene. This CDR3 has 13 amino acids. The germline gives CDR1 SGHTA, CDR2 FQGNSA. V lost 7 bases to trimming and J lost 2 bases, with 11 bases between them. In DNA, the CDR3 is TGTGCCAGCACATTTTCGCTAAACACTGAAGCTTTCTTT. Its protein is CASTFSLNTEAFF.

This chain links TRBV4-1 with TRBJ2-2; D uncertain. Trimming took off 1 base at V and 0 bases at J, with 9 bases between the two ends. CDR3 length: 16 residues. Per the germline V gene, CDR1 is MGHRA and CDR2 is YSYEKL. The CDR3 region is CASSQVHRANTGELFF. CDR3 coding DNA: TGCGCCAGCAGCCAAGTCCACCGCGCGAACACCGGGGAGCTGTTTTTT.

This rearrangement joins TRBV9 to TRBJ2-3, with 9 bases that match TRBD2. This CDR3 is 16 amino acids long. The V gene end was trimmed by 4 bases and the J gene end by 1 base; junction bases not matched to a gene: 7. CDR1 is SGDLS and CDR2 is YYNGEE in the germline V gene. For the CDR3, the DNA is TGTGCCAGCAGCCCCAACGCGGGGGGGCGCACAGATACGCAGTATTTT. Its protein is CASSPNAGGRTDTQYF.

Worth noting for this clone: Other DNA variants within this sample encode the same CDR3. The chain joins TRBV28 to TRBJ2-7, with TRBD2 matching 8 bases. The CDR3 loop spans 13 amino acids. Germline V lookup: CDR1 MDHEN, CDR2 SYDVKM. The V gene end was trimmed by 5 bases and the J gene end by 1 base; junction bases not matched to a gene: 1. The CDR3 sequence is CASSSGSSYEQYF. In nucleotides, the CDR3 is TGTGCCAGCAGTAGCGGGAGTTCCTACGAGCAGTACTTC.

J is TRBJ2-1 and V is TRBV20-1; 9 bases map to TRBD2. This CDR3 is built from 15 residues. V dropped 3 bases and J dropped 2; count of bases not matched to a gene: 5. Per the germline V gene, CDR1 is DFQATT and CDR2 is SNEGSKA (reference sequence). The CDR3, as DNA: TGCAGTGCTAGTATTGCGGGAGGGACCTACAATGAGCAGTTCTTC. Protein sequence: CSASIAGGTYNEQFF.

This chain uses TRBV29-1 with TRBJ2-7; D is unresolved. Germline V lookup: CDR1 SQVTM, CDR2 ANQGSEA. The length of the CDR3 is 11 residues. Between the trimmed V and J ends, which lost 7 bases and 6 bases, there was a span of 13 bases. DNA of the CDR3: TGCAGCGGCAAATGGGCAGGCGAGCAGTACTTC. Encoded protein: CSGKWAGEQYF.

J is TRBJ2-3 and V is TRBV11-3, with D tentatively TRBD1 (6 bases). This CDR3 has 17 amino acids. Germline CDR1 SGHNT, CDR2 YENEEA. Trimming left V 3 bases short and J 0 bases short, with 16 bases between. The CDR3 bases are TGTGCCAGCAGCTTGGGAGCTGCGACAGGAAGCACAGATACGCAGTATTTT. As protein: CASSLGAATGSTDTQYF.

V usage is TRBV5-4 and J usage is TRBJ1-1; tentatively, D is TRBD1 (6 bases). Trimming removed 3 bases from V and 4 bases from J, with 13 bases in between. From germline, CDR1 is SGHNT and CDR2 YYREEE (reference sequence). The length of the CDR3 is 14 residues. The CDR3 is CASSSYRVSTEAFF. The CDR3 DNA sequence: TGTGCCAGCAGCTCTTACAGGGTGAGCACTGAAGCTTTCTTT.

The J gene is TRBJ2-3, the V gene TRBV6-5, with D possibly matching TRBD2 (7 bases). Trimming took 8 bases from V and 0 from J, leaving 12 bases between them. The CDR3 spans 14 residues. The germline gives CDR1 MNHEY, CDR2 SVGAGI. CDR3 sequence reads: CASWRGGSTDTQYF. The CDR3 DNA reads as TGTGCCAGCTGGAGGGGGGGAAGCACAGATACGCAGTATTTT.